This TCR beta chain was obtained from a study of blood T cell repertoires in COVID-19. Study background: Samples representing acute and convalescent COVID-19 were sourced from the United States, Italy and Spain. T cells, B-cell-depleted T cells, or PBMCs supplied cDNA or gDNA.

This CDR3 comprises 15 residues. Germline lookup yields CDR1 SGHAT and CDR2 FQNNGV. V gave up 2 bases and J gave up 0 bases, with 8 bases separating them. In the original workflow: Reference gene primer amplification in the assay estimated nucleated cell counts. Method: immunoSEQ multiplex PCR; TCRdb's copy keeps in-frame clones and lacks some. V and J calls and clone size follow that table, whereas D and trimming were derived from the DNA. The sample gives around 170,000 clones, 86% of which show up once; over 7.5% is in the top ten. The V and J genes are TRBV11-2 and TRBJ1-5; no clear D. The sequence derives from a man over 45 with active or convalescent COVID-19. Sequencing used peripheral blood. CDR3 loop: CASSLRQDSNQPQHF. DNA of the CDR3: TGTGCCAGCAGCTTAAGGCAGGATAGCAATCAGCCCCAGCATTTT.